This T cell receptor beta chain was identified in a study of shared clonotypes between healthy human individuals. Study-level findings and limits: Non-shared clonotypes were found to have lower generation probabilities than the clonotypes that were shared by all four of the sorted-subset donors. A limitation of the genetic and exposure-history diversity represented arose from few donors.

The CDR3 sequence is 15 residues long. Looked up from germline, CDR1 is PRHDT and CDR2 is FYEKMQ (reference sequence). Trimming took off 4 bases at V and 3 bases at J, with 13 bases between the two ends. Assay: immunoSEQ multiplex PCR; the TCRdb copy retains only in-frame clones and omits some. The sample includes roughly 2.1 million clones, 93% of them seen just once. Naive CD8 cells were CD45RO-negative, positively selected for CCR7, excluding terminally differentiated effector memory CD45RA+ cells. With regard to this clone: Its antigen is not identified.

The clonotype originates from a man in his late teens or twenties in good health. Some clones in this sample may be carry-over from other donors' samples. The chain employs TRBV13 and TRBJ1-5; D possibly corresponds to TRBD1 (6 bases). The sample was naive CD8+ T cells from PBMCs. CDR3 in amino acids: CASSSRTELNQPQHF. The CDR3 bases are TGTGCCAGCAGCTCCCGGACAGAACTCAATCAGCCCCAGCATTTT.